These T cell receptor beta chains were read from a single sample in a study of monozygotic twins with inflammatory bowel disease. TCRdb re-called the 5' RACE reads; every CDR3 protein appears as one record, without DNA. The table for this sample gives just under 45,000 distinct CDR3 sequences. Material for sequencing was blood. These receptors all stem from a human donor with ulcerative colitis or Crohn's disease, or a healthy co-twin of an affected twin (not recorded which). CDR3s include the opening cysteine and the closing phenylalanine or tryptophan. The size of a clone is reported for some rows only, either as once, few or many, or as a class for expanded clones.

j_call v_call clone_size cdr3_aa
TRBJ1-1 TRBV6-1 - CASYNPGQRNTEAFF
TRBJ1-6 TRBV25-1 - CASSEYGGFAPLHF
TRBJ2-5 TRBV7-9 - CASSFQGLREETQYF
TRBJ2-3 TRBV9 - CASSVVDGDTQYF
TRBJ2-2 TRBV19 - CASSPAGQQATGELFF
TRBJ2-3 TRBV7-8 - CASPPRTSGLTDTQYF
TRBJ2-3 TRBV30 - CAWSLWTGASTDTQYF
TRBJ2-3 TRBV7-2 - CASSRRASGSPTDTQYF
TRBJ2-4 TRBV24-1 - CATSDRENIQYF
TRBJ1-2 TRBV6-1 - CASSVPQGAVANYGYTF
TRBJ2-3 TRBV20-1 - CSASGRGSTDTQYF
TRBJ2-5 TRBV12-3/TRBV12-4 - CASSRNQETQYF
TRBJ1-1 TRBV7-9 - CASSAPSQVNTEAFF
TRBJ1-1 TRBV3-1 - CASSQGVANTEAFF
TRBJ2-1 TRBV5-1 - CASSLQGAGNEQFF
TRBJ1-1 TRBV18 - CASGQEYMNTEAFF
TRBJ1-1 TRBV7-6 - CASSSGGYNTEAFF
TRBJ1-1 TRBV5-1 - CASSPRGTGNTEAFF
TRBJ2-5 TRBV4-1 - CASSQDPGLKETQYF
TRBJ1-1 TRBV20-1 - CSATNRGWKAFF
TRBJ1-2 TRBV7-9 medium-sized CASSFSLTEANYGYTF
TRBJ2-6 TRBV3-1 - CASSRGSGANVLTF
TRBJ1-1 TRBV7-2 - CASSSTDRVDTEAFF
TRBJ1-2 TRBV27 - CASSPHRDRGYGYTF
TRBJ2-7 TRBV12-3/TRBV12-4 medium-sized CASSLGGGGSKDYEQYF
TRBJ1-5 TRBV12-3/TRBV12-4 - CASSESYSNQPQHF
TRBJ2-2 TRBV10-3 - CAISEWGYTGELFF
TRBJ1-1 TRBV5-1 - CASRRDGQYETEAFF
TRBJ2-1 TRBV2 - CASSDRAGLAHNEQFF
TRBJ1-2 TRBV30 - CAWSVSWDGEGYTF
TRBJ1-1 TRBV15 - CATSRDTGLREAFF
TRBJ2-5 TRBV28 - CASSPRQIQETQYF